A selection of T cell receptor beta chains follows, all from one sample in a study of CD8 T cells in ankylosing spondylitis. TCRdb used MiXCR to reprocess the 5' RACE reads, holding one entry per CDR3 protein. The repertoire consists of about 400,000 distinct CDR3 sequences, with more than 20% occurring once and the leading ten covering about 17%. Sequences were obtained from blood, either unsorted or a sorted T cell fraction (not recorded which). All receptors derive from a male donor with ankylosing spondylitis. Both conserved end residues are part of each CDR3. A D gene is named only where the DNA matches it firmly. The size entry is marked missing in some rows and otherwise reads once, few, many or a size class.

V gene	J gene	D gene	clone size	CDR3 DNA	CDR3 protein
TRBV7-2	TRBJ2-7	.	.	TGTGCCAGCAGCCAGTACCATGACCTTTGGTACGAGCAGTACTTC	CASSQYHDLWYEQYF
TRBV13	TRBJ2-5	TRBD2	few	TGTGCCAGCAGCTTAGCGCTAGCGGGTCAAGAGACCCAGTACTTC	CASSLALAGQETQYF
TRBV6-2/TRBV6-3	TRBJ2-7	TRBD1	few	TGTGCCAGCAGGGACGGGACAGGGGGGGCCGAGCAGTACTTC	CASRDGTGGAEQYF
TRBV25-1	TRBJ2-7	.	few	TGTGCCAGCAGTGAATACGGGGACTACGAGCAGTACTTC	CASSEYGDYEQYF
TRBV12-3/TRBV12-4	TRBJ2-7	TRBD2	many	TGTGCCAGCAGGAGGACTAGTTCAGACGAGCAGTACTTC	CASRRTSSDEQYF
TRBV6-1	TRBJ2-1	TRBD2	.	TGTGCCAGCACTGGACTAGCGGGAAACAATGAGCAGTTCTTC	CASTGLAGNNEQFF
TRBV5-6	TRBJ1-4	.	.	TGTGCCAGCAGCCCGATGGGAGGCCGGGGCGAAAAACTGTTTTTT	CASSPMGGRGEKLFF
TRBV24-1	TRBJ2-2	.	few	TGTGCCACCAGTGGGGAGGCCGGGGAGCTGTTTTTT	CATSGEAGELFF
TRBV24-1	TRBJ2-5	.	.	TGTGCCACCAGTGCCGCAGGGAGAGAGACCCAGTACTTC	CATSAAGRETQYF
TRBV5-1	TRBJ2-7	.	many	TGCGCCAGCAGCTTGTCAGGGCCCTACGAGCAGTACTTC	CASSLSGPYEQYF
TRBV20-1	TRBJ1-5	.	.	TGCAGTGCTAGCTCGGGGCTTGGACAGCCCCAGCATTTT	CSASSGLGQPQHF
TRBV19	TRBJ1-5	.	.	TGTGCCAGTAGTCCGGGCATTGCGGTGGGCAATCAGCCCCAGCATTTT	CASSPGIAVGNQPQHF
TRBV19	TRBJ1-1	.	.	TGTGCCAGTAGTATCCGGGGGGAGTTCGATGAAGCTTTCTTT	CASSIRGEFDEAFF
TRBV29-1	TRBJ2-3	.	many	TGCAGCGTTGAATATAGTTTCACAGATACGCAGTATTTT	CSVEYSFTDTQYF
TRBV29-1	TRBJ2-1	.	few	TGCAGCGTTGAAGATAACAACCCCAATGAGCAGTTCTTC	CSVEDNNPNEQFF
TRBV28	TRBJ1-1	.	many	TGTGCCAGCAGTCCTCACAGAACTGAAGCTTTCTTT	CASSPHRTEAFF
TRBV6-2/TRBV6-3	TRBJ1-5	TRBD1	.	TGTGCCAGCAGTTACGGCGGGACAGGTTGGCAGCCCCAGCATTTT	CASSYGGTGWQPQHF
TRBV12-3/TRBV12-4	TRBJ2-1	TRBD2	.	TGTGCCAGCATGAAGGCGGGGGGGCGATGGAATGAGCAGTTCTTC	CASMKAGGRWNEQFF
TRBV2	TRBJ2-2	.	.	TGTGCCAGCAGTGACAGGGCGGCATGGAACACCGGGGAGCTGTTTTTT	CASSDRAAWNTGELFF
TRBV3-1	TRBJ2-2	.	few	TGTGCCAGCAGCCAAGTTCTGGCGGACACCGGGGAGCTGTTTTTT	CASSQVLADTGELFF
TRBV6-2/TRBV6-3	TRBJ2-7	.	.	TGTGCCAGCTCATTACGGCAGGGGAGCAACGAGCAGTACTTC	CASSLRQGSNEQYF
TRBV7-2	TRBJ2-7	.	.	TGTGCCAGCAGCTTAGGCGCGAAGCGGGCAAAATCCTACGAGCAGTACTTC	CASSLGAKRAKSYEQYF
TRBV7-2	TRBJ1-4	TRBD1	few	TGTGCCAGCAGCCAACCTACCGGGACAGAGAATGAAAAACTGTTTTTT	CASSQPTGTENEKLFF
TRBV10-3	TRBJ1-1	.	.	TGTGCCATCAGTGATGCAGCGAACACTGAAGCTTTCTTT	CAISDAANTEAFF
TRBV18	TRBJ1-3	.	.	TGTGCCAGCTCACCAGATGACAGGCTCCCTGGAAACACCATATATTTT	CASSPDDRLPGNTIYF
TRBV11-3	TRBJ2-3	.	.	TGTGCCAGCAGCTTCAATGATTTACCTTCAGATACGCAGTATTTT	CASSFNDLPSDTQYF
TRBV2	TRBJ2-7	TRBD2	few	TGTGCCAGCCCGCGACTAGCAGGTTCCTACGAGCAGTACTTC	CASPRLAGSYEQYF
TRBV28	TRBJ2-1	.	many	TGTGCCAGCTGCCCCCCTTCGCGTGAGCAGTTCTTC	CASCPPSREQFF
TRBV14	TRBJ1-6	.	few	TGTGCCAGCAGCCAAGAGATGGGTTCACCCCTCCACTTT	CASSQEMGSPLHF
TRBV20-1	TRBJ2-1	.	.	TGCAGTGCTCCTGTCGGGACAATAGAGCAGTTCTTC	CSAPVGTIEQFF
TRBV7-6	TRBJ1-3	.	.	TGTGCCAGCAGCCTCGGGCCGGGACGTGCTTCTGGAAACACCATATATTTT	CASSLGPGRASGNTIYF
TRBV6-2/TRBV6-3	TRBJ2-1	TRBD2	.	TGTGCCAGCTTCAACGCGGGAGGGCCTCGTGAGCAGTTCTTC	CASFNAGGPREQFF
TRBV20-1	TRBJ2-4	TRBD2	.	TGCAGTGCTAGAGGGATTAGCGGGAGGGAGGTGACCAAAAACATTCAGTACTTC	CSARGISGREVTKNIQYF
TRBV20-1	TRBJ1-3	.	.	TGCAGTGCTCCTGCGATGGCTGGAAACACCATATATTTT	CSAPAMAGNTIYF
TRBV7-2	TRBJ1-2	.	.	TGTGCCAGCAGCTTAACTAGGCATGGCTACACCTTC	CASSLTRHGYTF
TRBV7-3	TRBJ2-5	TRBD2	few	TGTGCCAGCAGCTTACGAGCGGGGGCCTTGTACCAAGAGACCCAGTACTTC	CASSLRAGALYQETQYF
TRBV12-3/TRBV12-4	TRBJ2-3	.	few	TGTGCCAGCACCCCGACACTATTAAGCTCTGGCACAGATACGCAGTATTTT	CASTPTLLSSGTDTQYF
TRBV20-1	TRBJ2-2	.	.	TGCAGTGCTAGAGATGGGGCCGCCGGGGAGCTGTTTTTT	CSARDGAAGELFF
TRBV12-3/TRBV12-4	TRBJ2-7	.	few	TGTGCCAGCCGAGCCGGGGGACACCCCAGGAACGAGCAGTACTTC	CASRAGGHPRNEQYF
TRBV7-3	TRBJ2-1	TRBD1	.	TGTGCCAGCAGCTTAGGCGGACAGGATGCGAATGAGCAGTTCTTC	CASSLGGQDANEQFF
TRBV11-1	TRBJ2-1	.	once	TGTGCCAGCAGCCCCCGGTTTGCAGCGGACTATAATGAGCAGTTCTTC	CASSPRFAADYNEQFF
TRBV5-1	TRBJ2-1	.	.	TGCGCCAGCAGCTTTGGGACCGCGCAGTACAATGAGCAGTTCTTC	CASSFGTAQYNEQFF
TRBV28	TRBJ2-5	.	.	TGTGCCAGCAGTTCCCTTTTGCTGGAGACCCAGTACTTC	CASSSLLLETQYF
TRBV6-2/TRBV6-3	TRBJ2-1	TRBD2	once	TGTGCCAGCAGTTACTCCCTAGCGGGAGCCTACAATGAGCAGTTCTTC	CASSYSLAGAYNEQFF
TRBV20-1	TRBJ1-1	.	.	TGCAGTGCTAGAGGAGGAGTCTTATGGGACACTGAAGCTTTCTTT	CSARGGVLWDTEAFF
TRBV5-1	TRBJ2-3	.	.	TGCGCCAGCAGCCCCGGAACCCAAGGAGGGGATACGCAGTATTTT	CASSPGTQGGDTQYF
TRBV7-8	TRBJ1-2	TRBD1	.	TGTGCCAGCAGCTTGACAGGGGATAACTATGGCTACACCTTC	CASSLTGDNYGYTF
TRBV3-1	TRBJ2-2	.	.	TGTGCCAGCAGCCACGGCCGGTACACCGGGGAGCTGTTTTTT	CASSHGRYTGELFF
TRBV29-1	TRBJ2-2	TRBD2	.	TGCAGCGTTGAAGGAGTAGCGGGAGGTCACACCGGGGAGCTGTTTTTT	CSVEGVAGGHTGELFF
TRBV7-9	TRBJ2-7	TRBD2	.	TGTGCCAGCAGCCGGGACTACCATGGGGAGCAGTACTTC	CASSRDYHGEQYF
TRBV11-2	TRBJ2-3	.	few	TGTGCCAGCAGCGCCCCTATAGATACGCAGTATTTT	CASSAPIDTQYF
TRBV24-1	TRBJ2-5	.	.	TGTGCCACCAGTGATTTTTCAACAGGGGGGGAAGAGACCCAGTACTTC	CATSDFSTGGEETQYF
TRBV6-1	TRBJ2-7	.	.	TGTGCCAGCAGTGCGACAGTCTACGAGCAGTACTTC	CASSATVYEQYF
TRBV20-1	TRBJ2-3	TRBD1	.	TGCAGTGCTTTACCCGGGACAGGGGCCCCAGATACGCAGTATTTT	CSALPGTGAPDTQYF
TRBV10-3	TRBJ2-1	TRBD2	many	TGTGCCATCAGTCCGGGACTAGCGGGCCTATTCTCCTACAATGAGCAGTTCTTC	CAISPGLAGLFSYNEQFF
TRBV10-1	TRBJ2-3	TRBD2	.	TGCGCCAGCAGTGAAGTTCTTGGGCTAGCGGGAGGTGCAGATACGCAGTATTTT	CASSEVLGLAGGADTQYF
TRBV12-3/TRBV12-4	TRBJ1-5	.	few	TGTGCCAGCAGTCCCCCCGAGGGCCCCCAGCATTTT	CASSPPEGPQHF